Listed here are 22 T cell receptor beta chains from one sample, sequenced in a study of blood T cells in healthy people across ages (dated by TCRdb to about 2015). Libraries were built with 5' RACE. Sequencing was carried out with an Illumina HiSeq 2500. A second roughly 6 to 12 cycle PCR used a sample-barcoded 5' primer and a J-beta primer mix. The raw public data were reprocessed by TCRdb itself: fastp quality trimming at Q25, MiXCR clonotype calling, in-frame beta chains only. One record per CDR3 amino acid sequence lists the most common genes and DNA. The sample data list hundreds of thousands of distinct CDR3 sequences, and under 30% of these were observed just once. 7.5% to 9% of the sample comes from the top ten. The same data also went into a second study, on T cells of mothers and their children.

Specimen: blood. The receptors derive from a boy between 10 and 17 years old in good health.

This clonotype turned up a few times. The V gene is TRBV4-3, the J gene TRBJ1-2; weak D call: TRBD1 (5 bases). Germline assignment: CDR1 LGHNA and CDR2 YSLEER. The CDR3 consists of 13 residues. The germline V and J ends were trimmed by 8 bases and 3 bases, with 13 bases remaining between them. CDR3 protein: CASSREGHYGYTF. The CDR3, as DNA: TGCGCCAGCTCACGAGAGGGACACTATGGCTACACCTTC.

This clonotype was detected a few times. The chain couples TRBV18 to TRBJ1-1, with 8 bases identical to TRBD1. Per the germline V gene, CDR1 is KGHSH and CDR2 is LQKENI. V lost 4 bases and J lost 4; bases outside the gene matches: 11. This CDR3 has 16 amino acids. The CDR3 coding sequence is TGTGCCAGCTCACAGACAGGGGTGAGTCGCGGCACTGAAGCTTTCTTT. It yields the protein CASSQTGVSRGTEAFF.

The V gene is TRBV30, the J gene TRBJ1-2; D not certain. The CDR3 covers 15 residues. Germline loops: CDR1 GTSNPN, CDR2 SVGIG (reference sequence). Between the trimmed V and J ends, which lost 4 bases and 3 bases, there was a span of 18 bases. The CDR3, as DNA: TGTGCCTGGACGCGTAATATGATTAGAGACTATGGCTACACCTTC. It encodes CAWTRNMIRDYGYTF. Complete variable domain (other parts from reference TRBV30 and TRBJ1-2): SQTIHQWPATLVQPVGSPLSLECTVEGTSNPNLYWYRQAAGRGLQLLFYSVGIGQISSEVPQNLSASRPQDRQFILSSKKLLLSDSGFYLCAWTRNMIRDYGYTFGSGTRLTVV.

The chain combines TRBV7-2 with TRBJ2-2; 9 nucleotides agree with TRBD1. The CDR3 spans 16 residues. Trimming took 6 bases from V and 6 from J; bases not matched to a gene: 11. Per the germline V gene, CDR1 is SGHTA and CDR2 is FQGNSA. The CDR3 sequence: CASREPGQGSPGELFF. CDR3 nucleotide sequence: TGTGCCAGCAGAGAACCGGGACAGGGAAGTCCCGGGGAGCTGTTTTTT.

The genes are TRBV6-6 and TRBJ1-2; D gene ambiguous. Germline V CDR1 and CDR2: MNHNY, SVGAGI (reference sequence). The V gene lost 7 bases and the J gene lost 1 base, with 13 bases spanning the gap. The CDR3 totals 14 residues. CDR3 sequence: CASKLPGNNYGYTF. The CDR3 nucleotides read TGTGCCAGCAAACTCCCGGGAAATAACTATGGCTACACCTTC.

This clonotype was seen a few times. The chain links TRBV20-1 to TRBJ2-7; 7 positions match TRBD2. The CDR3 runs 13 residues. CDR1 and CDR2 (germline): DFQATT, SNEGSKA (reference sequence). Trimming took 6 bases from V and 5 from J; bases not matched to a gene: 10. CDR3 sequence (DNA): TGCAGTGCGGGACGGGCGGGAGTGGACGAGCAGTACTTC. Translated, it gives CSAGRAGVDEQYF.

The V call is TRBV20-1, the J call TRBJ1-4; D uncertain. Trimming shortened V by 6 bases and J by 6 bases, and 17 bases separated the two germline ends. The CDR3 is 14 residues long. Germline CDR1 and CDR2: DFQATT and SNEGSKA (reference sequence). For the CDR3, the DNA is TGCAGTGCGTTGGGCATACTCATGGATGAAAAACTGTTTTTT. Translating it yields CSALGILMDEKLFF.

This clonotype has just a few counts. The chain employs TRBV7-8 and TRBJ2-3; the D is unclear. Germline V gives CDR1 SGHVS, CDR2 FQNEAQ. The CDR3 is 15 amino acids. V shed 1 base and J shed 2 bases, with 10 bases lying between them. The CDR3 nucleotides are TGTGCCAGCAGCTTAGACTACCTACTCACAGATACGCAGTATTTT. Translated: CASSLDYLLTDTQYF.

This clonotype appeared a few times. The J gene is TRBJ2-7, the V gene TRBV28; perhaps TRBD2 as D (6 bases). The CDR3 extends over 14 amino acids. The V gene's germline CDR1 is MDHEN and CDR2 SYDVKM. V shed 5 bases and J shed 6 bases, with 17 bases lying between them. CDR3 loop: CASSERVPGGEQYF. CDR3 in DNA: TGTGCCAGCAGTGAAAGGGTGCCCGGGGGCGAGCAGTACTTC. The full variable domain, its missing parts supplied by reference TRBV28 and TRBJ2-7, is DVKVTQSSRYLVKRTGEKVFLECVQDMDHENMFWYRQDPGLGLRLIYFSYDVKMKEKGDIPEGYSVSREKKERFSLILESASTNQTSMYLCASSERVPGGEQYFGPGTRLTVT.

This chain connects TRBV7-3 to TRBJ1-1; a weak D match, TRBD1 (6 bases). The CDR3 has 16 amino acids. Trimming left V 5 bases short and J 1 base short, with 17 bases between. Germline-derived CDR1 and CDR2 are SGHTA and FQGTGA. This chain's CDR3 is CASSDPGAGANTEAFF. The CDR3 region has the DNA TGTGCCAGCAGCGATCCCGGGGCAGGGGCGAACACTGAAGCTTTCTTT.

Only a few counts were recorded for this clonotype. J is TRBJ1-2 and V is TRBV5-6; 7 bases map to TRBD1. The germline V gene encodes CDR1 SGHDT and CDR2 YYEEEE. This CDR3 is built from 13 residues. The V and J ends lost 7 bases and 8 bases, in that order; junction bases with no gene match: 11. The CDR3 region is CASVRDSASGYTF. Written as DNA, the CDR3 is TGTGCCAGCGTACGGGACAGTGCCTCCGGCTACACCTTC.

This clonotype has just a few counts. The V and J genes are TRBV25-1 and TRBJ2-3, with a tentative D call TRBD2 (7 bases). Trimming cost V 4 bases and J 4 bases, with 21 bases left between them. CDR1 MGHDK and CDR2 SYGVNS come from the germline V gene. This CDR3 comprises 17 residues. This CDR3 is CASSGPTGGPWADTQYF. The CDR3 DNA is TGTGCCAGCAGTGGTCCAACGGGGGGCCCCTGGGCAGATACGCAGTATTTT.

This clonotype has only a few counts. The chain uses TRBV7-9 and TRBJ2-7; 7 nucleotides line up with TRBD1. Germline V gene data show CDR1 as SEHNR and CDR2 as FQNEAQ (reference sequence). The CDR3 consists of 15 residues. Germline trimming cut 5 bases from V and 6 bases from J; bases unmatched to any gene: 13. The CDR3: CASSPRRQGLGEQYF. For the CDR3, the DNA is TGTGCCAGCAGCCCCCGGAGACAGGGTCTAGGCGAGCAGTACTTC.

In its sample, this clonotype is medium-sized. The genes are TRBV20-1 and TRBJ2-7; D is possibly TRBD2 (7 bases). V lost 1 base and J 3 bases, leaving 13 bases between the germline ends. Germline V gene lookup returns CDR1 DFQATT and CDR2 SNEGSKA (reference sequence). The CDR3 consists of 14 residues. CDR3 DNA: TGCAGTGCTAGAGGGGGGGGCGTTGACTACGAGCAGTACTTC. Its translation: CSARGGGVDYEQYF.

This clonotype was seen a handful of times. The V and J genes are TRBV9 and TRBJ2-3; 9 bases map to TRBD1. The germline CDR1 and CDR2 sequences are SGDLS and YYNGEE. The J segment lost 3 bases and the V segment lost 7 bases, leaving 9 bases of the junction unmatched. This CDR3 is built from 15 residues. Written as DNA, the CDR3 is TGTGCCAGCGGTCGACAGGGGGACGGAACAGATACGCAGTATTTT. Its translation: CASGRQGDGTDTQYF.

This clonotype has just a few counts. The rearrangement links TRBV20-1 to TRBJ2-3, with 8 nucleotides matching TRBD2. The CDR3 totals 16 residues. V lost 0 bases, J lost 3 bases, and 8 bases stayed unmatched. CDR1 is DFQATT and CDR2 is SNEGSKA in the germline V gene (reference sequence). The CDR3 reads CSARDLLLAGTDTQYF. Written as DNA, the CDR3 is TGCAGTGCTAGAGATCTTCTCCTAGCGGGTACAGATACGCAGTATTTT.

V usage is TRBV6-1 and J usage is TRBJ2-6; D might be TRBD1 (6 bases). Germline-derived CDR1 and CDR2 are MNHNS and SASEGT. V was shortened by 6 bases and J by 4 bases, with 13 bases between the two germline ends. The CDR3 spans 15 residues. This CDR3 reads CASSATGTGANVLTF. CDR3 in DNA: TGTGCCAGCAGCGCAACAGGGACAGGGGCCAACGTCCTGACTTTC.

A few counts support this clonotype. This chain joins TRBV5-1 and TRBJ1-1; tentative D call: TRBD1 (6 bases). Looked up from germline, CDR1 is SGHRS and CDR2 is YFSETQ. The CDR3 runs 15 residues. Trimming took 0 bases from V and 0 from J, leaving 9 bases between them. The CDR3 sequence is CASSLGAGVNTEAFF. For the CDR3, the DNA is TGCGCCAGCAGCTTGGGTGCAGGGGTGAACACTGAAGCTTTCTTT.

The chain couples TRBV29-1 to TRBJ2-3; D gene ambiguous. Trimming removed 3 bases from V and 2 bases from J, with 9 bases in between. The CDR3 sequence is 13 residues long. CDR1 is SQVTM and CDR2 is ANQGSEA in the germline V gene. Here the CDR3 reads CSVDRASTDTQYF. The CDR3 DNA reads TGCAGCGTTGACCGGGCATCCACAGATACGCAGTATTTT.

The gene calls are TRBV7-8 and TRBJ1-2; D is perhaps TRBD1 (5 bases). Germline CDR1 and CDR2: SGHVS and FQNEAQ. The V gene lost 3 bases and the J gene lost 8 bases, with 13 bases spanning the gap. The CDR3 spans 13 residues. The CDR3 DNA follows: TGTGCCAGCAGCTTTTCTGGGGCACGAGGCTACACCTTC. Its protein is CASSFSGARGYTF.

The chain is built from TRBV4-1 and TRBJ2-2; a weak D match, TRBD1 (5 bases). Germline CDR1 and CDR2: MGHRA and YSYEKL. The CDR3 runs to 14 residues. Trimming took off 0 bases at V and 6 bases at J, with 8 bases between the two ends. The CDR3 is CASSQDLGAGELFF. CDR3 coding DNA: TGCGCCAGCAGCCAAGATTTAGGGGCCGGGGAGCTGTTTTTT.

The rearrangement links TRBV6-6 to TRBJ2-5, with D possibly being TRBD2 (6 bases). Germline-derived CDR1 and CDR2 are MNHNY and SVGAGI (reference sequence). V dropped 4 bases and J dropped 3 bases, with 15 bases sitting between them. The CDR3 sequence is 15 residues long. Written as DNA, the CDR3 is TGTGCCAGCAGTTCACTAACTGTAGCGGAAGAGACCCAGTACTTC. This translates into CASSSLTVAEETQYF.